The rows below give T cell receptor beta chains drawn from one sample of a study of blood T cell repertoires in COVID-19. Measured with immunoSEQ multiplex PCR; TCRdb has only the in-frame clones, and not every one. The data hold 150,000 to 200,000 clones, with more than 85% observed a single time. Sequencing was carried out using peripheral blood. Receptors were obtained from a man in his late teens or twenties with acute or convalescent COVID-19. Each CDR3 is given with its conserved first and last residue. The order of the fields is clone size, J gene, V gene, D gene, CDR3 DNA, CDR3 protein. D genes are given only for firm matches. Some rows mark clone size as missing; the rest say once, few, many or name a class of expanded clone.

>.|TRBJ2-1|TRBV5-1|.
TGCGCCAGCAGCTTGGTTGCCAGCTCCTACAATGAGCAGTTCTTC
CASSLVASSYNEQFF
>.|TRBJ2-1|TRBV24-1|.
TGTGCCACCAGTTCTCCAGGGGACCGGTCCTACAATGAGCAGTTCTTC
CATSSPGDRSYNEQFF
>.|TRBJ1-1|TRBV5-1|.
TGCGCCAGCAGCTTGGCCGCAGGGATGAACACTGAAGCTTTCTTT
CASSLAAGMNTEAFF
>.|TRBJ2-1|TRBV18|TRBD1
TGTGCCAGCTCACCCCGGACAGGGGCCTACAATGAGCAGTTCTTC
CASSPRTGAYNEQFF
>.|TRBJ2-3|TRBV7-3|TRBD2
TGTGCCAGCAGCCCAACGGCCGGACTAGCGGGGGGCCCCACAGATACGCAGTATTTT
CASSPTAGLAGGPTDTQYF
>.|TRBJ1-2|TRBV7-2|.
TGTGCCAGCAGCTTAGACACCTCCTATGGCTACACCTTC
CASSLDTSYGYTF
>.|TRBJ2-7|TRBV7-8|TRBD1
TGTGCCAGCAGCTCCTCAGGGGGCGCGTACGAGCAGTACTTC
CASSSSGGAYEQYF
>.|TRBJ1-1|TRBV9|.
TGTGCCAGCAGCGCCCAAGGAGAAACGAACACTGAAGCTTTCTTT
CASSAQGETNTEAFF
>once|TRBJ2-5|TRBV11-3|.
TGTGCCAGCAGCTTAGGACAGTCGACAGAGACCCAGTACTTC
CASSLGQSTETQYF
>.|TRBJ1-1|TRBV4-2|TRBD1
TGTGCCAGCAGCCAAGTACCGGGACAGGGGGCTTTCGGGACTGAAGCTTTCTTT
CASSQVPGQGAFGTEAFF